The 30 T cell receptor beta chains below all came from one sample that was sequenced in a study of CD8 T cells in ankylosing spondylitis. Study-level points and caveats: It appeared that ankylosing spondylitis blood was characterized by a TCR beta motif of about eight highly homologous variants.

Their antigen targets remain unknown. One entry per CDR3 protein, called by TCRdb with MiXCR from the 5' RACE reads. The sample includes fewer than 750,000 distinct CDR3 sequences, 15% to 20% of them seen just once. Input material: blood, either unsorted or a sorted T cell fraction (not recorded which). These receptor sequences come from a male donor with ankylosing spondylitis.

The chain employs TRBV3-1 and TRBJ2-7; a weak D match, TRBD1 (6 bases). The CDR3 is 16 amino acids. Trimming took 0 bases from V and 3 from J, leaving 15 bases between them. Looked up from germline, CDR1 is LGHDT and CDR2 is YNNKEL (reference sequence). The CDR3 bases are TGTGCCAGCAGCCAAGATGTTGGGCAGGGGTACTACGAGCAGTACTTC. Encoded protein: CASSQDVGQGYYEQYF.

CDR3 amino acids: CSARVQGSNSPLHF. Here the CDR3 DNA reads TGCAGTGCTAGGGTGCAGGGGAGCAATTCACCCCTCCACTTT. This rearrangement joins TRBV20-1 to TRBJ1-6; D may be TRBD1 (6 bases). Germline lookup yields CDR1 DFQATT and CDR2 SNEGSKA (reference sequence). V gave up 3 bases and J gave up 7 bases, with 13 bases separating them. This CDR3 is 14 amino acids long.

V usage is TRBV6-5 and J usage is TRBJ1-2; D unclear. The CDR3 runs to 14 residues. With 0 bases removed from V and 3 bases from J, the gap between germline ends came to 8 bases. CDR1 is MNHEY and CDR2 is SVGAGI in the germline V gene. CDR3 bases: TGTGCCAGCAGTTACTCGCCAGGTTACTATGGCTACACCTTC. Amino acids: CASSYSPGYYGYTF.

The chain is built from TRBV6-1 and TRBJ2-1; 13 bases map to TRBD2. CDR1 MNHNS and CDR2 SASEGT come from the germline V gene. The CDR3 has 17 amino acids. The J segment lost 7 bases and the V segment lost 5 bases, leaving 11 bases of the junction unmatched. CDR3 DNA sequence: TGTGCCAGCAGTCGCGGACTAGCGGGAGAAATGAGAAATGAGCAGTTCTTC. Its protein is CASSRGLAGEMRNEQFF.

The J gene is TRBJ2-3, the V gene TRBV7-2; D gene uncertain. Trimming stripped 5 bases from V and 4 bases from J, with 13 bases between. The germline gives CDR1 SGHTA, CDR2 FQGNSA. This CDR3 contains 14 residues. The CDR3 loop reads CASSPRFGADTQYF. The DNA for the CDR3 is TGTGCCAGCAGCCCACGGTTCGGAGCAGATACGCAGTATTTT.

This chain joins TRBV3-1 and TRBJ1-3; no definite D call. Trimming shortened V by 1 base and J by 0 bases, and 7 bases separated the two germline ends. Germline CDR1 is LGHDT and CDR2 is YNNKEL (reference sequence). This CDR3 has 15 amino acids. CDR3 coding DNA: TGTGCCAGCAGCCAAGGCGCGTACTCTGGAAACACCATATATTTT. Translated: CASSQGAYSGNTIYF.

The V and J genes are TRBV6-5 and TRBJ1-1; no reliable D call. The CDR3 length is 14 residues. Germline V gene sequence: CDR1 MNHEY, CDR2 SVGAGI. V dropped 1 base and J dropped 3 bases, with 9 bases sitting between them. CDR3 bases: TGTGCCAGCAGTTACTTAGGGTTGGACACTGAAGCTTTCTTT. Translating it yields CASSYLGLDTEAFF.

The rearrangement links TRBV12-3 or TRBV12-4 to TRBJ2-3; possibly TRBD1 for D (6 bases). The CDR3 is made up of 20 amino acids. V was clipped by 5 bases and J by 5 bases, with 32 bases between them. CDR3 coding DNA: TGTGCCAGCAGTCCAGGACGGACCCTGGCTGGCGTGGGGGCCGGAGATACGCAGTATTTT. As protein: CASSPGRTLAGVGAGDTQYF.

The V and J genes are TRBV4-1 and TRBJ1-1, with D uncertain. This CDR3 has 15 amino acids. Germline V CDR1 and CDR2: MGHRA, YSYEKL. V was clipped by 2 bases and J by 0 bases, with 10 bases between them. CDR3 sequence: CASSQRAQLNTEAFF. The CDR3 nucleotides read TGCGCCAGCAGCCAACGGGCCCAATTGAACACTGAAGCTTTCTTT.

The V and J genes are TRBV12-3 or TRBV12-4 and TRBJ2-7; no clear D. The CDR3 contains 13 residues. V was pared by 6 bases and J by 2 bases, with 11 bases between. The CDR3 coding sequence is TGTGCCAGCAGCCCTGAGGTGACCTACGAGCAGTACTTC. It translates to CASSPEVTYEQYF.

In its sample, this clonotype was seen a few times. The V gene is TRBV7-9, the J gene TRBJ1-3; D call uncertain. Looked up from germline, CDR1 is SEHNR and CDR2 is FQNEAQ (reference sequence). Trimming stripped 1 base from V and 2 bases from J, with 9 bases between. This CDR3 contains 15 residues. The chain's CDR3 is CASSLGSVPGNTIYF. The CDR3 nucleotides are TGTGCCAGCAGCTTAGGTTCGGTTCCTGGAAACACCATATATTTT.

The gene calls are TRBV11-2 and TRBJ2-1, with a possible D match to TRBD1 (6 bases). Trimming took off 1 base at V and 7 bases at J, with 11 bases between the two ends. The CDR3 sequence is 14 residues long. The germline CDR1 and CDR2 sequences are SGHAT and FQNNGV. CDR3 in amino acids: CASSLVVGTNEQFF. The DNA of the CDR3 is TGTGCCAGCAGCTTAGTGGTAGGGACAAATGAGCAGTTCTTC.

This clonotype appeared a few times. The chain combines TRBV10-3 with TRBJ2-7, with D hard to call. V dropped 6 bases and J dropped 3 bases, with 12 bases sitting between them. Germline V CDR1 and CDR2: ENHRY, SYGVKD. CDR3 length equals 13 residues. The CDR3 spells CAIRPSSFYEQYF. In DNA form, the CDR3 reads TGTGCCATCAGACCAAGCAGCTTCTACGAGCAGTACTTC.

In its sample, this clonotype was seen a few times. The CDR3 loop reads CASSGDSEQFF. CDR3 nucleotides: TGTGCCAGCAGTGGTGACAGTGAGCAGTTCTTC. The chain links TRBV12-3 or TRBV12-4 to TRBJ2-1; D perhaps matches TRBD1 (5 bases). This CDR3 comprises 11 residues. Between the trimmed V and J ends, which lost 5 bases and 9 bases, there was a span of 8 bases.

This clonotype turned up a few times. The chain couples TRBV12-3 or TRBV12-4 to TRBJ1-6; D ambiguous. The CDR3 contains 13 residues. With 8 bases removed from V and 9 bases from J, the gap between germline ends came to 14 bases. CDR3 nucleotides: TGTGCCAGCGGAAGGAAAGTAGGTTCACCCCTCCACTTT. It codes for CASGRKVGSPLHF.

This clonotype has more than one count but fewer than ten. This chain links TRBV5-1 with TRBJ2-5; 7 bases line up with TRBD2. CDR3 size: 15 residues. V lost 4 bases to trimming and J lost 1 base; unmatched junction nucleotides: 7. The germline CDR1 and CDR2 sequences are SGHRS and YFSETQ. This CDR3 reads CASSPKAGPQETQYF. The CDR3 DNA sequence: TGCGCCAGCAGCCCGAAAGCGGGGCCCCAAGAGACCCAGTACTTC.

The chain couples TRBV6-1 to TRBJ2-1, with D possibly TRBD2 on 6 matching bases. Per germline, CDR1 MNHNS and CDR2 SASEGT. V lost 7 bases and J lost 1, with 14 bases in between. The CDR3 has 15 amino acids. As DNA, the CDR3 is TGTGCCAGCACCGGAGGGTCCCCATCCTACAATGAGCAGTTCTTC. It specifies CASTGGSPSYNEQFF.

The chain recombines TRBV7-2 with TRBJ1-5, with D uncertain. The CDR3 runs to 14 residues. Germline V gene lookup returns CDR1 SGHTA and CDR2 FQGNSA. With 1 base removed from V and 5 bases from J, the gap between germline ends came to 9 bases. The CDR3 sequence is CASSLDSGYQPQHF. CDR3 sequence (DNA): TGTGCCAGCAGCTTAGATTCAGGTTATCAGCCCCAGCATTTT.

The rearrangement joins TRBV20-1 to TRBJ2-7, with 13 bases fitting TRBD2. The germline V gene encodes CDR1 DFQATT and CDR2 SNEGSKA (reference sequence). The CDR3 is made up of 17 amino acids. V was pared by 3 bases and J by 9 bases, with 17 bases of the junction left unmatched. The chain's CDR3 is CSARTPGLAGPYVGQYF. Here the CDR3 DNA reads TGCAGTGCTAGGACTCCGGGACTAGCGGGACCTTATGTCGGGCAGTACTTC.

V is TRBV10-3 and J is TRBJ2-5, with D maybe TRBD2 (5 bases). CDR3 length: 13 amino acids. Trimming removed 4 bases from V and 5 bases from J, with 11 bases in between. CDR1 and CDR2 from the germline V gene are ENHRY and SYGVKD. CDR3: CAISGSSGETQYF. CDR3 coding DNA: TGTGCCATCAGTGGGAGTTCGGGGGAGACCCAGTACTTC.

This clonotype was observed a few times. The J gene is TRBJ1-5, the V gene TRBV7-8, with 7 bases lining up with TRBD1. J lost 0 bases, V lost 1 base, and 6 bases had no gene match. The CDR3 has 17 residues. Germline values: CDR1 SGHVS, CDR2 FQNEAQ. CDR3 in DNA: TGTGCCAGCAGCTTAGAACAGGGGATATATAGCAATCAGCCCCAGCATTTT. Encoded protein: CASSLEQGIYSNQPQHF.

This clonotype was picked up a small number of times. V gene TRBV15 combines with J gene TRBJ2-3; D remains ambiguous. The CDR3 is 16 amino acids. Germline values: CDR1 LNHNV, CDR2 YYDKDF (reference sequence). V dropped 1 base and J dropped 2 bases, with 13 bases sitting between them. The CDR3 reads CATSRGLEQHTDTQYF. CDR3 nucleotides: TGTGCCACCAGCAGAGGGTTGGAGCAGCACACAGATACGCAGTATTTT.

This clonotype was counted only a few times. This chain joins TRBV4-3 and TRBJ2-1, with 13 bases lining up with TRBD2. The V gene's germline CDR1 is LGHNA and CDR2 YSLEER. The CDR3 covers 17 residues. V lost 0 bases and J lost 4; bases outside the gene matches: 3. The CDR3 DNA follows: TGCGCCAGCAGCCAAGATACGGGACTAGCGGGATACAATGAGCAGTTCTTC. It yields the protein CASSQDTGLAGYNEQFF.

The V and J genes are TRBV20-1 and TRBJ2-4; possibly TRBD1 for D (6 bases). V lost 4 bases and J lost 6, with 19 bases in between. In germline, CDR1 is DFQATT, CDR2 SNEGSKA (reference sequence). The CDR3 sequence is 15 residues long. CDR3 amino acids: CSATGYEGDLNIQYF. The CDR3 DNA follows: TGCAGTGCTACGGGCTACGAGGGGGACCTAAACATTCAGTACTTC.

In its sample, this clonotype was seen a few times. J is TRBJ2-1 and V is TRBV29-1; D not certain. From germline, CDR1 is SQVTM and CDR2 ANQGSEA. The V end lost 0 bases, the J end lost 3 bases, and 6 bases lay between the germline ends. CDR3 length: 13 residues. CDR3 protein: CSVEEADYNEQFF. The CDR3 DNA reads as TGCAGCGTTGAAGAGGCAGACTACAATGAGCAGTTCTTC.

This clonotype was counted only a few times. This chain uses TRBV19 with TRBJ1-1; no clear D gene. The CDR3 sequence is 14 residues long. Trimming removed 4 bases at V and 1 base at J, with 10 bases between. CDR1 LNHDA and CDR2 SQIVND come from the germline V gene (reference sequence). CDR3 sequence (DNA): TGTGCCAGTAGTACCCCCGGGCCGAACACTGAAGCTTTCTTT. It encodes CASSTPGPNTEAFF.

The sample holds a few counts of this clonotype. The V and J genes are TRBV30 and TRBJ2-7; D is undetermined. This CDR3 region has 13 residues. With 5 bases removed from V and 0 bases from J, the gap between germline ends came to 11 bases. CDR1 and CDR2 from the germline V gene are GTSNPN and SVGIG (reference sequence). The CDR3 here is CAWETLSSYEQYF. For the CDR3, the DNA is TGTGCCTGGGAGACACTCAGCTCCTACGAGCAGTACTTC.

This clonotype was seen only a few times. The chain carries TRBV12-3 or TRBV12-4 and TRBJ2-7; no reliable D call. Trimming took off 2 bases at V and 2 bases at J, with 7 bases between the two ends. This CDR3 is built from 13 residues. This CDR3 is CASSLNGPYEQYF. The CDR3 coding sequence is TGTGCCAGCAGTTTAAATGGTCCCTACGAGCAGTACTTC.

DNA of the CDR3: TGTGCCAGCAGGGATCATTACAATGAGCAGTTCTTC. Protein sequence: CASRDHYNEQFF. The rearrangement uses TRBV2 and TRBJ2-1; D uncertain. The germline gives CDR1 SNHLY, CDR2 FYNNEI. V was cut by 6 bases and J by 4 bases, with 7 bases left in between. The CDR3 runs 12 residues.

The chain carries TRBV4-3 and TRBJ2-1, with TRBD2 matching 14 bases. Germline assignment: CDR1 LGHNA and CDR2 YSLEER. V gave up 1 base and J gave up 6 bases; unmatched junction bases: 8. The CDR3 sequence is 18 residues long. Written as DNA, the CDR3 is TGCGCCAGCAGCCAAGCGGTCCCGACTAGCGGGAGGGCCAATGAGCAGTTCTTC. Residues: CASSQAVPTSGRANEQFF.